Listed below are T cell receptor beta chains from one sample, sequenced in a study of blood T cells in healthy people across ages. TCRdb fed the 5' RACE reads into MiXCR, producing one record per CDR3 protein. The sample lists about 1.6 million distinct CDR3 sequences; 30% to 35% were seen once. The sequenced material came from blood. These receptors were taken from a woman in her twenties or thirties in good health. CDR3s leave out the opening cysteine and the closing phenylalanine or tryptophan. Fields, in order: CDR3 length, V gene, CDR3 protein.

CDR3 length: 14
V gene: TRBV4-1
CDR3 protein: ASSQGPSGRGETQY

CDR3 length: 15
V gene: TRBV4-1
CDR3 protein: ASSQFPSGTRIYEQY

CDR3 length: 13
V gene: TRBV20-1
CDR3 protein: SAEGQVGNTGELF

CDR3 length: 13
V gene: TRBV7-2
CDR3 protein: ASGFIGLAGETQY

CDR3 length: 12
V gene: TRBV6-6
CDR3 protein: ASSLYGQGDGYT

CDR3 length: 9
V gene: TRBV6-1
CDR3 protein: ASSDRVEQF

CDR3 length: 13
V gene: TRBV28
CDR3 protein: ASSSASELSYEQY

CDR3 length: 11
V gene: TRBV29-1
CDR3 protein: SVEDPLSDEQY

CDR3 length: 12
V gene: TRBV7-3
CDR3 protein: ASSITGSGETQY

CDR3 length: 11
V gene: TRBV5-5
CDR3 protein: ASGSGGNEKLF

CDR3 length: 14
V gene: TRBV4-1
CDR3 protein: ASSQGPGTGGDEQY

CDR3 length: 13
V gene: TRBV5-1
CDR3 protein: ASSFRTGTANEAF

CDR3 length: 12
V gene: TRBV27
CDR3 protein: VSRGLISSYEQY